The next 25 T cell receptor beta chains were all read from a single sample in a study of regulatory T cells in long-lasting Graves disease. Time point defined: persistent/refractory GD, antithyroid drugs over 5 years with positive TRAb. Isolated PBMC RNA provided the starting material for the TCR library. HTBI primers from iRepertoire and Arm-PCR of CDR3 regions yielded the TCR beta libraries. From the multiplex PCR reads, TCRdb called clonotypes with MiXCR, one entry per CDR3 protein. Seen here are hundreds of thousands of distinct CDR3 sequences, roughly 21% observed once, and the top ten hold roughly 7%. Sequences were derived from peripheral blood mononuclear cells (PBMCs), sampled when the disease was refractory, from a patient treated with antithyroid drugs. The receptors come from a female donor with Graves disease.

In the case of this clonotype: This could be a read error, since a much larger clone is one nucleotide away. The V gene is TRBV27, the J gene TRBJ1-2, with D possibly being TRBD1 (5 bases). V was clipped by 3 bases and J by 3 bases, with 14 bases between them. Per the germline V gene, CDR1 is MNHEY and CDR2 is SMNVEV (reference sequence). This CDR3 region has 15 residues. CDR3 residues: CASSLSLGDDYGYTF. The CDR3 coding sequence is TGTGCCAGCAGTTTGAGTCTAGGGGATGACTATGGCTACACCTTC.

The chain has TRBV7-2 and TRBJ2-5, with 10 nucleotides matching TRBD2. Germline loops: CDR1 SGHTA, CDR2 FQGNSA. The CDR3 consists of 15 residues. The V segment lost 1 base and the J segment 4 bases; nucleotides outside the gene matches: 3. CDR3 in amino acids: CASSLEASGGETQYF. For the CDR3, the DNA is TGTGCCAGCAGCTTAGAGGCTAGCGGGGGAGAGACCCAGTACTTC.

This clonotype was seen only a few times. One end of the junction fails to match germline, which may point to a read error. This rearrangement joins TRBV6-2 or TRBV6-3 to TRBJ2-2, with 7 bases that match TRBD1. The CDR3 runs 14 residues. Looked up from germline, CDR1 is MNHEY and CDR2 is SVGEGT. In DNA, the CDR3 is TGTGCCAGGCCGGACAGGAAGGACACCGGAGAGCTGTTTTTT. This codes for CARPDRKDTGELFF.

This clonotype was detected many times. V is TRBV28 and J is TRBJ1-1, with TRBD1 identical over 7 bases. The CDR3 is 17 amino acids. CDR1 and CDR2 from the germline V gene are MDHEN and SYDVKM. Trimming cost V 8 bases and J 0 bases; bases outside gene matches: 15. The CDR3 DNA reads TGTGCCAGCGTAACACCGACAGGGAAAAACCTGAACACTGAAGCTTTCTTT. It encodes CASVTPTGKNLNTEAFF.

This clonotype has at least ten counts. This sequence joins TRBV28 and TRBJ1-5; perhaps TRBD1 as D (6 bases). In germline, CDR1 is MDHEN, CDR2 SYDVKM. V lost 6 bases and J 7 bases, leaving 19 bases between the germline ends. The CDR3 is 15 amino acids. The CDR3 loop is CASSTYREGGQPQHF. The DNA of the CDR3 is TGTGCCAGCAGCACCTACAGGGAAGGGGGACAGCCCCAGCATTTT.

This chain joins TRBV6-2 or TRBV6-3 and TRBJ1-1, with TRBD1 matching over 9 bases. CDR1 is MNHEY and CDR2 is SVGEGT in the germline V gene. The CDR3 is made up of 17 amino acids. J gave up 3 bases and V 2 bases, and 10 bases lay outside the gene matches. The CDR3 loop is CASSYAALRDRDTEAFF. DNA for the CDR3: TGTGCCAGCAGTTACGCGGCTCTGAGGGACAGGGACACTGAAGCTTTCTTT.

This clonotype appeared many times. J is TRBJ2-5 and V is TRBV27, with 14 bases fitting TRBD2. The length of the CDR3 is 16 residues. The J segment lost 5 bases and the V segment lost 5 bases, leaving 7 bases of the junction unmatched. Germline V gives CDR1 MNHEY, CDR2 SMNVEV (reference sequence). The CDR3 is CASSLGTSGSWETQYF. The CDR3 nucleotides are TGTGCCAGCAGTCTGGGGACTAGCGGGAGTTGGGAGACCCAGTACTTC.

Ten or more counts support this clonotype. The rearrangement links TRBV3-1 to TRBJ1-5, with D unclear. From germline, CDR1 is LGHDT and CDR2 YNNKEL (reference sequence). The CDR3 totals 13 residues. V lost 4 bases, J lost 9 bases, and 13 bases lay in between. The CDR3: CASSPSPARPQHF. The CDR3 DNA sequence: TGTGCCAGCAGCCCCAGTCCCGCGCGGCCCCAGCATTTT.

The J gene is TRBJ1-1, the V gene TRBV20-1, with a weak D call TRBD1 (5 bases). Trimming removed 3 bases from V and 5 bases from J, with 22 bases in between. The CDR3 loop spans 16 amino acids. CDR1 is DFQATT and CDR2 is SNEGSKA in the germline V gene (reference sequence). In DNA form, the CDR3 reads TGCAGTGCTAGCCCCGTCCTTTTAGGGGTTGTTACTGAAGCTTTCTTT. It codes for CSASPVLLGVVTEAFF.

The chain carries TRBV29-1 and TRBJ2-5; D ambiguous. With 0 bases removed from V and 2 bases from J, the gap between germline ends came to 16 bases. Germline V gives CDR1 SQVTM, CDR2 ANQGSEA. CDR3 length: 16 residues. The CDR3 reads CSVEDLFFVEQETQYF. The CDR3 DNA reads TGCAGCGTTGAAGATCTTTTTTTTGTGGAACAAGAGACCCAGTACTTC.

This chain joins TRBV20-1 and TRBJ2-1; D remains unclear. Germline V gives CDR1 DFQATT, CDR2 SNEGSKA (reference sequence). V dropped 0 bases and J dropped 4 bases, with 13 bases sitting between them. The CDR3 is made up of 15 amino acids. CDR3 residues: CSAREETGWYNEQFF. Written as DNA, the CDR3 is TGCAGTGCTAGAGAAGAGACGGGCTGGTACAATGAGCAGTTCTTC.

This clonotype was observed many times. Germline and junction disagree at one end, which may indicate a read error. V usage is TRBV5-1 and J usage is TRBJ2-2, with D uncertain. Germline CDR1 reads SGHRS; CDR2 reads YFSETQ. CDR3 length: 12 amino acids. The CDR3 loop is CASRPNTGELFF. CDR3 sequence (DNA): TGTGCCAGCAGACCCAACACCGGGGAGCTGTTTTTT. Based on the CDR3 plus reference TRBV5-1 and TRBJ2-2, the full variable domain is KAGVTQTPRYLIKTRGQQVTLSCSPISGHRSVSWYQQTPGQGLQFLFEYFSETQRNKGNFPGRFSGRQFSNSRSEMNVSTLELGDSALYLCASRPNTGELFFGEGSRLTVL.

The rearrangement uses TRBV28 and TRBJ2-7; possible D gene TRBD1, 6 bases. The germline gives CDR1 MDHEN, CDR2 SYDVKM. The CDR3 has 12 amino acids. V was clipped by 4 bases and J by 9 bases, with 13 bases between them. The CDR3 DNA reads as TGTGCCAGCAGTTCATTCACAGGGAGGCAGTACTTC. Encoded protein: CASSSFTGRQYF.

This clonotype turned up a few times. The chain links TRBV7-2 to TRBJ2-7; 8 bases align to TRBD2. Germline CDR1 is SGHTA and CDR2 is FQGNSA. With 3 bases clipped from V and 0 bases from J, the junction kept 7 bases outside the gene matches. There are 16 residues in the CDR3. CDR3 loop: CASSLGLGGSSYEQYF. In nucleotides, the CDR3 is TGTGCCAGCAGCTTGGGACTAGGGGGGAGCTCCTACGAGCAGTACTTC.

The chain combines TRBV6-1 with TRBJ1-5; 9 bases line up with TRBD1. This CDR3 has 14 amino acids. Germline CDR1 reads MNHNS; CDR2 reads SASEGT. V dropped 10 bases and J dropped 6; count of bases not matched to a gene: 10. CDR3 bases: TGTGCCACACGAGGGACAGGGTCGAGTCAGCCCCAGCATTTT. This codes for CATRGTGSSQPQHF.

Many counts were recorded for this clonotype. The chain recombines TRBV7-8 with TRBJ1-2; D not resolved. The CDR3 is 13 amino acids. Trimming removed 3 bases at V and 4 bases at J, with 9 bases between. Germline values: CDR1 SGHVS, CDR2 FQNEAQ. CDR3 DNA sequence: TGTGCCAGCAGCTTGGGAAGGGTCTATGGCTACACCTTC. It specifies CASSLGRVYGYTF.

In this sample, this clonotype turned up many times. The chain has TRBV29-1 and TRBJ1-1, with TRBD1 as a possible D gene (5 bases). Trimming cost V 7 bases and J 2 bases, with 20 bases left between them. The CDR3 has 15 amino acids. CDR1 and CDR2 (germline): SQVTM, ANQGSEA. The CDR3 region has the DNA TGCAGCGCATCCCTGGGGGGTGGACGCAACACTGAAGCTTTCTTT. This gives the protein CSASLGGGRNTEAFF.

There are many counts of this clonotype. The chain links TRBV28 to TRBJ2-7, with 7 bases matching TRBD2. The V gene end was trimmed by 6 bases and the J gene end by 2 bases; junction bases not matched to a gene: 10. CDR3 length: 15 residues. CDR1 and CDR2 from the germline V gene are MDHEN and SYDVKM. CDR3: CASRTWAGRAYEQYF. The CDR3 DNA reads TGTGCCAGCAGGACCTGGGCAGGGAGGGCCTACGAGCAGTACTTC.

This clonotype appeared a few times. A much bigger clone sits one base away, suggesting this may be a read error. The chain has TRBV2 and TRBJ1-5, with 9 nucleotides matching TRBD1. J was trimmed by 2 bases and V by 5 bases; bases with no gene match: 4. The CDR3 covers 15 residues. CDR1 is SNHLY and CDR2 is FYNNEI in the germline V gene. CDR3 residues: CASSLQGARNQPQHF. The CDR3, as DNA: TGTGCCAGCAGTTTACAGGGGGCGCGCAATCAGCCCCAGCATTTT.

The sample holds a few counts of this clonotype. The CDR3 DNA reads as TGCGCCAGCAGCCAAGGGTGGACGAGGGGCTACACCTTC. It codes for CASSQGWTRGYTF. The genes are TRBV4-1 and TRBJ1-2; no clear D. The CDR3 covers 13 residues. The germline V and J ends were trimmed by 1 base and 8 bases, with 11 bases remaining between them. Germline CDR1 MGHRA, CDR2 YSYEKL.

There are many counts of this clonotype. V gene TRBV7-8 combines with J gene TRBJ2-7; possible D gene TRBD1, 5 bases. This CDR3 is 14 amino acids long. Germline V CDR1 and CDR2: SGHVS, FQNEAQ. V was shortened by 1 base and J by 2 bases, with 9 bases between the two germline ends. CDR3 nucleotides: TGTGCCAGCAGCTTAGGTAGGACAACCTACGAGCAGTACTTC. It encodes CASSLGRTTYEQYF.

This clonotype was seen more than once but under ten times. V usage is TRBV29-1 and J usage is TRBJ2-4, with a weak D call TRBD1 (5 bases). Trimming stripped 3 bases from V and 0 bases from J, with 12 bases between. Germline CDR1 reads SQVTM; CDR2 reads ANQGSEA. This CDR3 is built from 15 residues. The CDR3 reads CSVESRVLAKNIQYF. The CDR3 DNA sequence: TGCAGCGTTGAGTCCAGGGTACTAGCCAAAAACATTCAGTACTTC.

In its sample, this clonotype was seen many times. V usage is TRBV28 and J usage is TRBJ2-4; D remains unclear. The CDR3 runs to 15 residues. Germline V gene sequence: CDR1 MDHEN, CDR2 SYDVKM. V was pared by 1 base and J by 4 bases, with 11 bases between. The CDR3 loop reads CASSLSPVTKNIQYF. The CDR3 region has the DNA TGTGCCAGCAGTTTATCGCCTGTCACGAAAAACATTCAGTACTTC. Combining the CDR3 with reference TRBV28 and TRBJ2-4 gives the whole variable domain DVKVTQSSRYLVKRTGEKVFLECVQDMDHENMFWYRQDPGLGLRLIYFSYDVKMKEKGDIPEGYSVSREKKERFSLILESASTNQTSMYLCASSLSPVTKNIQYFGAGTRLSVL.

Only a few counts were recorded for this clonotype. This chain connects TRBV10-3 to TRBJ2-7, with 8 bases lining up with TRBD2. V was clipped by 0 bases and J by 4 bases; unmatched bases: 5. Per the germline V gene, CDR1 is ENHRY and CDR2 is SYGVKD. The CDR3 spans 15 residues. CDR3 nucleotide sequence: TGTGCCATCAGTGAGTCCATTAGCGGGGATTACGAGCAGTACTTC. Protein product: CAISESISGDYEQYF.

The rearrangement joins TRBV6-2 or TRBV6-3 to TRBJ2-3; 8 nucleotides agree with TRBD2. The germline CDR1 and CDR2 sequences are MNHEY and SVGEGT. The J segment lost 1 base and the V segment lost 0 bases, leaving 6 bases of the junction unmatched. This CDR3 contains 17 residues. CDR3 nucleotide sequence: TGTGCCAGCAGTTACTCTTTGACAGCGGGGGGCACAGATACGCAGTATTTT. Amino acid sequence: CASSYSLTAGGTDTQYF.